A single sample is the source of the 20 T cell receptor beta chains below, sequenced in a study of T cell responses to AZD1222 COVID-19 vaccine. Some clones are missing from TCRdb's copy, which holds only in-frame ones; the method was immunoSEQ multiplex PCR. Among approximately 77,000 clones listed, under 95% were seen once. Sequencing used peripheral blood, obtained 28 days after the second AZD1222 dose. The receptors shown here come from an adult who received the AZD1222 COVID-19 vaccine.

J is TRBJ2-2 and V is TRBV6-5; D is undetermined. The V gene lost 9 bases and the J gene lost 8 bases, with 16 bases spanning the gap. This CDR3 spans 13 amino acids. CDR1 and CDR2 (germline): MNHEY, SVGAGI. The CDR3 here is CASRAQDSGELFF. DNA of the CDR3: TGTGCCAGTAGGGCCCAAGATTCGGGGGAGCTGTTTTTT.

The rearrangement joins TRBV6-5 to TRBJ1-2; TRBD1 matches at 8 bases. CDR1 is MNHEY and CDR2 is SVGAGI in the germline V gene. This CDR3 region has 15 residues. Trimming at V came to 0 bases and at J to 3 bases, leaving 3 bases not matched to a gene. CDR3 sequence (DNA): TGTGCCAGCAGTTACTCTGGACAGGGTCACTATGGCTACACCTTC. This encodes CASSYSGQGHYGYTF.

V usage is TRBV10-3 and J usage is TRBJ2-1, with 7 bases matching TRBD2. Germline CDR1 is ENHRY and CDR2 is SYGVKD. This CDR3 contains 15 residues. V dropped 4 bases and J dropped 1; count of bases not matched to a gene: 4. The CDR3, as DNA: TGTGCCATCAGTGGGGCGGGGGATTCCTACAATGAGCAGTTCTTC. It encodes CAISGAGDSYNEQFF.

V usage is TRBV19 and J usage is TRBJ1-3; D unclear. Germline V gene sequence: CDR1 LNHDA, CDR2 SQIVND (reference sequence). The V end was cut by 3 bases, the J end by 0 bases, with 18 bases between. CDR3 length equals 18 residues. The CDR3 sequence: CASSIHPTSESSGNTIYF. DNA of the CDR3: TGTGCCAGTAGTATTCATCCAACCTCGGAGAGCTCTGGAAACACCATATATTTT.

The chain recombines TRBV18 with TRBJ1-4, with 7 positions matching TRBD1. The germline V gene encodes CDR1 KGHSH and CDR2 LQKENI. This CDR3 contains 15 residues. The junction had 4 bases not matched to a gene; V was cut back by 3 bases and J by 3 bases. CDR3: CASSPTGAANEKLFF. The DNA of the CDR3 is TGTGCCAGCTCACCCACAGGGGCAGCTAATGAAAAACTGTTTTTT.

The chain has TRBV4-1 and TRBJ2-2, with D unclear. Germline CDR1 reads MGHRA; CDR2 reads YSYEKL. The CDR3 is 15 residues long. V lost 2 bases, J lost 3 bases, and 10 bases lay in between. The CDR3 DNA is TGCGCCAGCAGCCAACTGCCAGTAGACACCGGGGAGCTGTTTTTT. The encoded protein is CASSQLPVDTGELFF.

The rearrangement links TRBV27 to TRBJ2-2, with 8 nucleotides matching TRBD1. Unmatched junction bases numbered 6, after V lost 5 bases and J lost 4 bases. There are 15 residues in the CDR3. Germline assignment: CDR1 MNHEY and CDR2 SMNVEV (reference sequence). CDR3 bases: TGTGCCAGCAGTCCCAGGGGGCTAGGCACCGGGGAGCTGTTTTTT. Protein: CASSPRGLGTGELFF.

The chain combines TRBV19 with TRBJ1-1, with 10 bases matching TRBD1. The germline CDR1 and CDR2 sequences are LNHDA and SQIVND (reference sequence). The V segment lost 5 bases and the J segment 8 bases; nucleotides outside the gene matches: 5. The CDR3 length is 13 residues. The chain's CDR3 is CASSGTGVQEAFF. Here the CDR3 DNA reads TGTGCCAGTAGTGGGACAGGGGTTCAAGAAGCTTTCTTT. Full variable domain (outside the CDR3, taken from reference TRBV19 and TRBJ1-1): DGGITQSPKYLFRKEGQNVTLSCEQNLNHDAMYWYRQDPGQGLRLIYYSQIVNDFQKGDIAEGYSVSREKKESFPLTVTSAQKNPTAFYLCASSGTGVQEAFFGQGTRLTVV.

The genes are TRBV6-4 and TRBJ2-1; 10 positions match TRBD2. Germline CDR1 and CDR2: MRHNA and SNTAGT. V lost 0 bases to trimming and J lost 7 bases; unmatched junction nucleotides: 0. The CDR3 length is 14 residues. Written as DNA, the CDR3 is TGTGCCAGCAGTGACTCGACTAGCGGGAATGAGCAGTTCTTC. Translated: CASSDSTSGNEQFF.

The CDR3 loop reads CASSPGGQEYGYTF. The CDR3 nucleotides read TGCGCCAGCAGCCCGGGCGGACAGGAATATGGCTACACCTTC. The V and J genes are TRBV5-1 and TRBJ1-2; 7 nucleotides line up with TRBD1. The CDR3 is 14 amino acids. Unmatched junction bases numbered 8, after V lost 4 bases and J lost 5 bases. The germline V gene encodes CDR1 SGHRS and CDR2 YFSETQ. The whole variable domain, remainder taken from reference TRBV5-1 and TRBJ1-2, is KAGVTQTPRYLIKTRGQQVTLSCSPISGHRSVSWYQQTPGQGLQFLFEYFSETQRNKGNFPGRFSGRQFSNSRSEMNVSTLELGDSALYLCASSPGGQEYGYTFGSGTRLTVV.

The gene calls are TRBV27 and TRBJ1-2; D uncertain. Looked up from germline, CDR1 is MNHEY and CDR2 is SMNVEV (reference sequence). The CDR3 consists of 16 residues. Between the trimmed V and J ends, which lost 5 bases and 4 bases, there was a span of 20 bases. CDR3 loop: CASSPDRVLIPYGYTF. DNA for the CDR3: TGTGCCAGCAGTCCCGACCGGGTACTGATCCCCTATGGCTACACCTTC.

The J gene is TRBJ2-6, the V gene TRBV5-1; 7 nucleotides line up with TRBD1. The V and J ends lost 2 bases and 2 bases, in that order; junction bases with no gene match: 4. This CDR3 contains 16 residues. CDR1 is SGHRS, CDR2 YFSETQ, per germline. CDR3 in amino acids: CASSFQTGTGANVLTF. The CDR3 DNA reads TGCGCCAGCAGCTTCCAGACAGGGACTGGGGCCAACGTCCTGACTTTC.

This chain links TRBV11-2 with TRBJ2-3; 8 bases are a match to TRBD2. Looked up from germline, CDR1 is SGHAT and CDR2 is FQNNGV. The J segment lost 1 base and the V segment lost 3 bases, leaving 12 bases of the junction unmatched. The CDR3 runs 18 residues. CDR3 bases: TGTGCCAGCAGCTTTCCTAGGGCTACTAGCGGCCGCACAGATACGCAGTATTTT. Amino acids: CASSFPRATSGRTDTQYF.

The rearrangement links TRBV19 to TRBJ1-4; 10 nucleotides agree with TRBD1. The CDR3 totals 15 residues. Losses at the gene ends were 7 bases for V and 8 bases for J; bases not matched to a gene: 10. CDR1 is LNHDA and CDR2 is SQIVND in the germline V gene (reference sequence). The CDR3 spells CASNSPRTGGEKLFF. CDR3 nucleotides: TGTGCCAGTAACTCGCCCCGGACAGGGGGAGAAAAACTGTTTTTT.

The chain has TRBV3-1 (or the pseudogene TRBV3-2) and TRBJ1-6; 9 bases align to TRBD1. CDR1 LGHDT and CDR2 YNNKEL come from the germline V gene (reference sequence). Trimming took 1 base from V and 12 from J; bases not matched to a gene: 13. The CDR3 runs to 17 residues. This chain's CDR3 is CASSQGVPGQGAQPLHF. The DNA for the CDR3 is TGTGCCAGCAGCCAAGGAGTACCGGGACAGGGAGCCCAACCCCTCCACTTT.

The CDR3 loop is CASSQETSGRPGETQYF. In nucleotides, the CDR3 is TGCGCCAGCAGCCAAGAGACTAGCGGGAGGCCGGGAGAGACCCAGTACTTC. The gene calls are TRBV4-1 and TRBJ2-5, with TRBD2 identical over 13 bases. J lost 4 bases, V lost 0 bases, and 5 bases had no gene match. Germline CDR1 is MGHRA and CDR2 is YSYEKL. This CDR3 is 17 amino acids long.

This chain links TRBV11-2 with TRBJ1-1, with D possibly being TRBD1 (5 bases). CDR3 length: 15 residues. Trimming left V 4 bases short and J 1 base short, with 13 bases between. Germline V CDR1 and CDR2: SGHAT, FQNNGV. The CDR3, as DNA: TGTGCCAGCAGCTCGCGGGGGAGAAGGAACACTGAAGCTTTCTTT. Protein product: CASSSRGRRNTEAFF.

This clone was seen once. The chain couples TRBV18 to TRBJ1-3; maybe TRBD1 (5 bases). Trimming cost V 4 bases and J 7 bases, with 17 bases left between them. Germline V gives CDR1 KGHSH, CDR2 LQKENI. CDR3 length: 15 amino acids. CDR3 region: CASSLPARAGNTIYF. CDR3 coding DNA: TGTGCCAGCTCACTTCCTGCCAGGGCAGGGAACACCATATATTTT.

This sequence joins TRBV7-7 and TRBJ2-3, with D tentatively TRBD2 (6 bases). V was cut by 1 base and J by 0 bases, with 8 bases left in between. Germline CDR1 reads SSHAT; CDR2 reads FNYEAQ (reference sequence). There are 15 residues in the CDR3. The CDR3 bases are TGTGCCAGCAGCTTAGGAGGGACTAGCACAGATACGCAGTATTTT. It yields the protein CASSLGGTSTDTQYF.

The chain joins TRBV30 to TRBJ1-1; 10 nucleotides match TRBD1. The CDR3 sequence is 14 residues long. Germline CDR1 reads GTSNPN; CDR2 reads SVGIG (reference sequence). The junction had 5 bases not matched to a gene; V was cut back by 4 bases and J by 3 bases. CDR3 in amino acids: CAWNLDRGYTEAFF. CDR3 coding DNA: TGTGCCTGGAACTTGGACAGGGGGTACACTGAAGCTTTCTTT.